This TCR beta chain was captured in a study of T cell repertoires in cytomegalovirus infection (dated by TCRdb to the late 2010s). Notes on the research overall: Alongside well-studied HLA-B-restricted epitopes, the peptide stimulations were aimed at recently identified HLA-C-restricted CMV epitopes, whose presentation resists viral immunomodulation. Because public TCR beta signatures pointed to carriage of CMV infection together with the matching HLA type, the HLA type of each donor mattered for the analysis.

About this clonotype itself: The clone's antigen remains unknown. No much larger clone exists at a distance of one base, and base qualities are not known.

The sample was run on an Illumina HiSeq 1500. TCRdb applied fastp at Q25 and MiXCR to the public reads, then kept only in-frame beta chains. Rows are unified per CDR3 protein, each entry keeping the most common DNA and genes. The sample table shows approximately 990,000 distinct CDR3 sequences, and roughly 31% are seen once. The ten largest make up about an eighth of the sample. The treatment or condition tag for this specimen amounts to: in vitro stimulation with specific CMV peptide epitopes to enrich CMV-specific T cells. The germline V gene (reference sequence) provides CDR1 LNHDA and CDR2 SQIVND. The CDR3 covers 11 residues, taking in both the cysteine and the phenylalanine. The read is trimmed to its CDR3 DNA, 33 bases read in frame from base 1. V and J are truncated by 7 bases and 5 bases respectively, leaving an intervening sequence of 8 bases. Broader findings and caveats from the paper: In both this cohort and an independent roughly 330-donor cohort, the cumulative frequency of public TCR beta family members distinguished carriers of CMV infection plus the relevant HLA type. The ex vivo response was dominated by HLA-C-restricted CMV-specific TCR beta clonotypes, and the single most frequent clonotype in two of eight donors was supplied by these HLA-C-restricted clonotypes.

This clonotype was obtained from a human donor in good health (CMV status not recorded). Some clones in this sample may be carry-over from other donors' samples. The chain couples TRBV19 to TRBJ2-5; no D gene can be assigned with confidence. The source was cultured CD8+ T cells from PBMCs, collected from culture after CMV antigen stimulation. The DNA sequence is TGTGCCAGTACGCTATCGGAGACCCAGTACTTC. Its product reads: CASTLSETQYF.